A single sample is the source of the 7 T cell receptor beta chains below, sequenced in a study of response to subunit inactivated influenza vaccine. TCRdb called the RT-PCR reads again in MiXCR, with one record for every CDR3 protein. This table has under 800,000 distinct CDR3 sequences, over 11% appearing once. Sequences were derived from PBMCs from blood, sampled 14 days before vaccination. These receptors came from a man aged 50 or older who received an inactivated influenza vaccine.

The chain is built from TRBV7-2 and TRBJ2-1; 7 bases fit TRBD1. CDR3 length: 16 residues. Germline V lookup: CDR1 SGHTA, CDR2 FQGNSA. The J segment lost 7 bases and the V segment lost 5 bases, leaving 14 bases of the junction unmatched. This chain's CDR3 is CASSPRPQAGGNEQFF. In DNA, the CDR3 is TGTGCCAGCAGCCCGCGCCCCCAGGCAGGGGGAAATGAGCAGTTCTTC.

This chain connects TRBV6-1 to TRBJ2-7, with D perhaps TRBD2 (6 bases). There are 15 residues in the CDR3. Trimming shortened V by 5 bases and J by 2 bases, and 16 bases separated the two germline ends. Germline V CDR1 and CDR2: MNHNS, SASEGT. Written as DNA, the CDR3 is TGTGCCAGCAGTCCAACCGGGACTGCAACCTACGAGCAGTACTTC. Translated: CASSPTGTATYEQYF.

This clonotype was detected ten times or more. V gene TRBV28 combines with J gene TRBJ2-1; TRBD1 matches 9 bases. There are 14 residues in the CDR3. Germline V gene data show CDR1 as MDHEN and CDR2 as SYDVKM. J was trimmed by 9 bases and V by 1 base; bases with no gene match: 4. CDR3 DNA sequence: TGTGCCAGCAGTTTATTGGACAGGGGAAGTGAGCAGTTCTTC. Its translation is CASSLLDRGSEQFF. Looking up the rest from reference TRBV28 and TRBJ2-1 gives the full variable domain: DVKVTQSSRYLVKRTGEKVFLECVQDMDHENMFWYRQDPGLGLRLIYFSYDVKMKEKGDIPEGYSVSREKKERFSLILESASTNQTSMYLCASSLLDRGSEQFFGPGTRLTVL.

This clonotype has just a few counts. This chain's CDR3 is CSARDSGHLSYEQYF. CDR3 coding DNA: TGCAGTGCTAGAGACTCCGGACATCTCTCCTACGAGCAGTACTTC. The chain carries TRBV20-1 and TRBJ2-7; possibly TRBD1 for D (5 bases). Germline V gene lookup returns CDR1 DFQATT and CDR2 SNEGSKA (reference sequence). V gave up 0 bases and J gave up 0 bases, with 12 bases separating them. CDR3 length: 15 residues.

The CDR3 sequence: CASSLGTLGAQETQYF. The CDR3 coding sequence is TGCGCCAGCAGCTTGGGTACCCTGGGGGCCCAAGAGACCCAGTACTTC. V usage is TRBV5-1 and J usage is TRBJ2-5, with D possibly matching TRBD1 (6 bases). V lost 0 bases, J lost 1 base, and 13 bases lay in between. The CDR3 runs 16 residues. Per germline, CDR1 SGHRS and CDR2 YFSETQ.

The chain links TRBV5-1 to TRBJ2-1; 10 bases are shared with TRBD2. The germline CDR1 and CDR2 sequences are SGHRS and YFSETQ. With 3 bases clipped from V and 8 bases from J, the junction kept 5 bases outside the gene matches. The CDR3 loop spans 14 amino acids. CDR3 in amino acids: CASSWRTSGDEQFF. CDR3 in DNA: TGCGCCAGCAGCTGGAGGACTAGCGGCGATGAGCAGTTCTTC.

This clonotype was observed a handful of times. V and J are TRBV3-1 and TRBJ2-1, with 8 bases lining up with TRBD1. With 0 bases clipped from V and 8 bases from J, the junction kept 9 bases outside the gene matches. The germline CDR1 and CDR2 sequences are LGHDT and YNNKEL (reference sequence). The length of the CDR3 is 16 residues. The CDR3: CASSQEDRGLIDEQFF. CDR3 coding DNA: TGTGCCAGCAGCCAAGAAGACAGGGGTCTAATCGATGAGCAGTTCTTC.